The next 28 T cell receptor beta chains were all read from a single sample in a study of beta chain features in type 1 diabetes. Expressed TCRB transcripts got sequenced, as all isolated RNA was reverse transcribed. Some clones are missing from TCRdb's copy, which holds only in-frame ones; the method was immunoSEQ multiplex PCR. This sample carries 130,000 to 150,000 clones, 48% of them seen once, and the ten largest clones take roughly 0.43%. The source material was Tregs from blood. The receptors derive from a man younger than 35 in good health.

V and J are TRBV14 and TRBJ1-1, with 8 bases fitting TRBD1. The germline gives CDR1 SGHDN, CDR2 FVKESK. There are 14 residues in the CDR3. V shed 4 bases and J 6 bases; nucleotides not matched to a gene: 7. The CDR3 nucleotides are TGTGCCAGCAGCCTAACAGGGGGGAGCCCTGAAGCTTTCTTT. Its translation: CASSLTGGSPEAFF.

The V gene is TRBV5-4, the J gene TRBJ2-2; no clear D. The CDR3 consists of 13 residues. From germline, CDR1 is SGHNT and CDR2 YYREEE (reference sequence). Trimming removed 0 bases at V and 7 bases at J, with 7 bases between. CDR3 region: CASSLDYGGELFF. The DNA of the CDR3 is TGTGCCAGCAGCTTGGACTACGGCGGGGAGCTGTTTTTT.

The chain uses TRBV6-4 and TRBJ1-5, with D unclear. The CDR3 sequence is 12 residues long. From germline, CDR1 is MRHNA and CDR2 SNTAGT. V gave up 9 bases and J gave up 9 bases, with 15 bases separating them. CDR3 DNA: TGTGCCAGTACCAGGCGGGATCGGCCCCAGCATTTT. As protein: CASTRRDRPQHF.

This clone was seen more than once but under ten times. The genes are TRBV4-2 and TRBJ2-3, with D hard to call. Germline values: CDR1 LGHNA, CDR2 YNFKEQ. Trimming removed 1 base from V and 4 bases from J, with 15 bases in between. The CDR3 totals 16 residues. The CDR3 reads CASSQGVDVGADTQYF. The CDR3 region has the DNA TGTGCCAGCAGCCAAGGGGTGGATGTGGGCGCAGATACGCAGTATTTT.

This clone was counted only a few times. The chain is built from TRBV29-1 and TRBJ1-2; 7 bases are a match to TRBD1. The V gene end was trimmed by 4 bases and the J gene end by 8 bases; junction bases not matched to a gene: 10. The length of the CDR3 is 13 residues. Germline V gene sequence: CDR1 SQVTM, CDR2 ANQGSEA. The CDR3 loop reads CSVVGRGMRGYTF. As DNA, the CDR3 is TGCAGCGTTGTCGGCAGGGGGATGAGGGGCTACACCTTC.

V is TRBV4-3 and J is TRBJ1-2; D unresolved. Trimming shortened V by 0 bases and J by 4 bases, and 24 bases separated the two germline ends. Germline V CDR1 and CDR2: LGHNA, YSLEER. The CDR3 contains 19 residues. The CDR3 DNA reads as TGCGCCAGCAGCCAAGAAGGAATCCTTAGATCGGGGTACACCTATGGCTACACCTTC. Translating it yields CASSQEGILRSGYTYGYTF.

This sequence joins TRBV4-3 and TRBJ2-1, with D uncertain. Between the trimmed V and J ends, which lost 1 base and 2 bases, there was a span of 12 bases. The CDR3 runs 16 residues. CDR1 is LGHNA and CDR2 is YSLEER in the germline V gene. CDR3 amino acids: CASSQVGRGPYNEQFF. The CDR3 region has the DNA TGCGCCAGCAGCCAAGTTGGTCGCGGCCCCTACAATGAGCAGTTCTTC.

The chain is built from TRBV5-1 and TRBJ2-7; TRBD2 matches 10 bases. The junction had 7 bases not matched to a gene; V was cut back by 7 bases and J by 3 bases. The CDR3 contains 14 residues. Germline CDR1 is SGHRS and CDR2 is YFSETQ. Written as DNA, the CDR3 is TGCGCCAGCGGGAAAGGACTAGCGGTCTACGAGCAGTACTTC. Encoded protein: CASGKGLAVYEQYF.

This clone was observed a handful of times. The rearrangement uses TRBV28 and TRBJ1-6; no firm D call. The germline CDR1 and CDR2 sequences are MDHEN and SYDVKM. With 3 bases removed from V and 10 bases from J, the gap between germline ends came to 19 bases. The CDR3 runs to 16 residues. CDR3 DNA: TGTGCCAGCAGTTTCCGTGGTTGGCAGACTTTGTCACCCCTCCACTTT. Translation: CASSFRGWQTLSPLHF.

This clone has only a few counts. The DNA for the CDR3 is TGTGCCAGCAGTTTTCTTTTCTTTTCTACTTTGGGGCCGAACACTGAAGCTTTCTTT. Translation: CASSFLFFSTLGPNTEAFF. The genes are TRBV28 and TRBJ1-1; possible D gene TRBD1, 5 bases. V lost 3 bases and J 1 base, leaving 24 bases between the germline ends. The CDR3 covers 19 residues. From germline, CDR1 is MDHEN and CDR2 SYDVKM. Filled out from reference TRBV28 and TRBJ1-1, the complete variable domain reads DVKVTQSSRYLVKRTGEKVFLECVQDMDHENMFWYRQDPGLGLRLIYFSYDVKMKEKGDIPEGYSVSREKKERFSLILESASTNQTSMYLCASSFLFFSTLGPNTEAFFGQGTRLTVV.

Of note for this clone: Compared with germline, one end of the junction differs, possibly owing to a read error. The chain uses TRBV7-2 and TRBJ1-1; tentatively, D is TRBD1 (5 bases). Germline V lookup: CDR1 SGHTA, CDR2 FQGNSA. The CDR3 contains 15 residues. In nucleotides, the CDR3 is TGCGCCAGCAGCTTAGGGGCAACACTGAACACTGAAGCTTTCTTT. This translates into CASSLGATLNTEAFF.

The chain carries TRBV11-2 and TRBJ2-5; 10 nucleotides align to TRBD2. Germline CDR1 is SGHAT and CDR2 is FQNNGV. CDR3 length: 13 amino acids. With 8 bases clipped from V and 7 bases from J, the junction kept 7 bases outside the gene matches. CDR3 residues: CASVTSGSGTQYF. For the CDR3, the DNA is TGTGCCAGCGTGACTAGCGGGTCAGGGACCCAGTACTTC.

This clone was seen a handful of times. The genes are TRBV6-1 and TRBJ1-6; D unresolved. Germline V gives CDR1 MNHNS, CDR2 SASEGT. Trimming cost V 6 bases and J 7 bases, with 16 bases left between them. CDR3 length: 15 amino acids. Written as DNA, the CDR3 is TGTGCCAGCAGCTCCGAGGGAATCAGGAATTCACCCCTCCACTTT. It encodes CASSSEGIRNSPLHF.

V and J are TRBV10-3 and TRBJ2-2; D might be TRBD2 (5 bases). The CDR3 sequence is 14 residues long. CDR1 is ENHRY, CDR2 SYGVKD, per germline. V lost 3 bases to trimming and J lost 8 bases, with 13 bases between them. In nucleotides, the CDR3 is TGTGCCATCAGTGACTCAACCCCGGGGGGGGAGCTGTTTTTT. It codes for CAISDSTPGGELFF.

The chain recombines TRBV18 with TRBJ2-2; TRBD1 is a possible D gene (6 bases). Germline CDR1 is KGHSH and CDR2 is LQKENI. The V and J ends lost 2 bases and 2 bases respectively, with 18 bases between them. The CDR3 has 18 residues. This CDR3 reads CASSPFVAPDSNTGELFF. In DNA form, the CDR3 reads TGTGCCAGCTCACCATTTGTTGCCCCGGACAGCAACACCGGGGAGCTGTTTTTT.

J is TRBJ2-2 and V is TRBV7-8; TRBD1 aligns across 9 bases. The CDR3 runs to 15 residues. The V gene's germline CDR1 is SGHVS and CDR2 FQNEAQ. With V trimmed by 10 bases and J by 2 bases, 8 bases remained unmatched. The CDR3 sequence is CATRDREFNTGELFF. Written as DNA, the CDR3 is TGTGCCACCAGGGACAGGGAATTTAACACCGGGGAGCTGTTTTTT.

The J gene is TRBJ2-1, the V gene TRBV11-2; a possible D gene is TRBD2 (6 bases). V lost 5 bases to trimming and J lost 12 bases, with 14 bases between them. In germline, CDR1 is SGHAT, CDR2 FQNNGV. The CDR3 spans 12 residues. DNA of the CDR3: TGTGCCAGCAGCCTTGGGACTTTACGGCAGTTCTTC. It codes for CASSLGTLRQFF. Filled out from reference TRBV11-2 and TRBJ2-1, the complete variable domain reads EAGVAQSPRYKIIEKRQSVAFWCNPISGHATLYWYQQILGQGPKLLIQFQNNGVVDDSQLPKDRFSAERLKGVDSTLKIQPAKLEDSAVYLCASSLGTLRQFFGPGTRLTVL.

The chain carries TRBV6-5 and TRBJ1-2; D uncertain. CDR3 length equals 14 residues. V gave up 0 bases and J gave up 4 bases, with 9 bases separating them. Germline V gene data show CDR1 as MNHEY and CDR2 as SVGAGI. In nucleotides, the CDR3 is TGTGCCAGCAGTTACTCGAGGTCGGGCTATGGCTACACCTTC. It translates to CASSYSRSGYGYTF.

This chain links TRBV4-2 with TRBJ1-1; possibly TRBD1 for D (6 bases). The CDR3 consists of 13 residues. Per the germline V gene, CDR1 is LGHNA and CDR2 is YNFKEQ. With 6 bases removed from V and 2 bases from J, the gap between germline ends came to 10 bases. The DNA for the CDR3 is TGTGCCAGCAGAAACAGGGAAAACACTGAAGCTTTCTTT. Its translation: CASRNRENTEAFF.

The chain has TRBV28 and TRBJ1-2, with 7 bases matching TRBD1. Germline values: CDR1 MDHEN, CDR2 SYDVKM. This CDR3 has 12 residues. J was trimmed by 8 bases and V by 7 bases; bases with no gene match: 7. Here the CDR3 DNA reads TGTGCCAGCATTAGACAGGGAAAAGGCTACACCTTC. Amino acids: CASIRQGKGYTF.

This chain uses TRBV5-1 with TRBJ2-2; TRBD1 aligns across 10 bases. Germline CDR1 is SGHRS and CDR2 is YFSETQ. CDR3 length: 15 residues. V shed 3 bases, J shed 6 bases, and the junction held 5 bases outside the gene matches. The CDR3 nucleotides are TGCGCCAGCAGCTCCCGGGACAGGGGATCCGGGGAGCTGTTTTTT. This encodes CASSSRDRGSGELFF.

CDR3 coding DNA: TGTGCCACCAGCAGAGGACGGGATTTCTACGAGCAGTACTTC. This gives the protein CATSRGRDFYEQYF. This chain links TRBV15 with TRBJ2-7; D perhaps matches TRBD2 (5 bases). Germline CDR1 is LNHNV and CDR2 is YYDKDF (reference sequence). V dropped 1 base and J dropped 3 bases, with 10 bases sitting between them. This CDR3 spans 14 amino acids. Drawing the rest from reference TRBV15 and TRBJ2-7, the complete variable domain is DAMVIQNPRYQVTQFGKPVTLSCSQTLNHNVMYWYQQKSSQAPKLLFHYYDKDFNNEADTPDNFQSRRPNTSFCFLDIRSPGLGDTAMYLCATSRGRDFYEQYFGPGTRLTVT.

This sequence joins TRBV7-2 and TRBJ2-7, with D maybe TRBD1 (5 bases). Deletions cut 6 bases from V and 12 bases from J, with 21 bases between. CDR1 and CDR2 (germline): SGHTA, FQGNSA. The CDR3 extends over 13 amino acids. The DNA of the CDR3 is TGTGCCAGCAGTTCAACATCGGACATCCTACTGTACTTC. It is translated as CASSSTSDILLYF.

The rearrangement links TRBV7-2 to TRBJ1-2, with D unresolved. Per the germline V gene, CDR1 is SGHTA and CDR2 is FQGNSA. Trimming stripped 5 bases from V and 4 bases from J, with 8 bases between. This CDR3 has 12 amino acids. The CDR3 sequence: CASSPDFYGYTF. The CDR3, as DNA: TGTGCCAGCAGCCCCGACTTCTATGGCTACACCTTC.

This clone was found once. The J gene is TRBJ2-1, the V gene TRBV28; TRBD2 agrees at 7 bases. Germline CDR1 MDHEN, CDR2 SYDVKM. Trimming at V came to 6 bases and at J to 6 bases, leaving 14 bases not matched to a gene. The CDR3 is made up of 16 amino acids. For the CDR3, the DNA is TGTGCCAGCAGGCGCCCCGTGACTAGCTTCGCCAATGAGCAGTTCTTC. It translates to CASRRPVTSFANEQFF.

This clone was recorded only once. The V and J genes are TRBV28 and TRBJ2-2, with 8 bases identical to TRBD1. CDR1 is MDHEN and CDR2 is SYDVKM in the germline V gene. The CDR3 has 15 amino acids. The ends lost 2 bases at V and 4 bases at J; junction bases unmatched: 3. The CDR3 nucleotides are TGTGCCAGCAGTTTAAGGGACAGGTTCACCGGGGAGCTGTTTTTT. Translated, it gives CASSLRDRFTGELFF.

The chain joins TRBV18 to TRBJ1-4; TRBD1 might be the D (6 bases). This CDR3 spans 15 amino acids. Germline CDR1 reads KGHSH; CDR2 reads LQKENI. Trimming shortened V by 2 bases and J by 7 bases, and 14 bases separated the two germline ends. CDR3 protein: CASSPTDRAIEKLFF. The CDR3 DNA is TGTGCCAGCTCACCAACGGACAGAGCGATTGAAAAACTGTTTTTT.

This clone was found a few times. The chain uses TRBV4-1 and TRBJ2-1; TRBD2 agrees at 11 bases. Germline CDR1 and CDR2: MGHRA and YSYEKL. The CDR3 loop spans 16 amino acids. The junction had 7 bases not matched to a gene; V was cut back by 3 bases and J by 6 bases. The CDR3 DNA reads TGCGCCAGCAGCCATCCGAGGACTAGCGGGCCCAATGAGCAGTTCTTC. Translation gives CASSHPRTSGPNEQFF.